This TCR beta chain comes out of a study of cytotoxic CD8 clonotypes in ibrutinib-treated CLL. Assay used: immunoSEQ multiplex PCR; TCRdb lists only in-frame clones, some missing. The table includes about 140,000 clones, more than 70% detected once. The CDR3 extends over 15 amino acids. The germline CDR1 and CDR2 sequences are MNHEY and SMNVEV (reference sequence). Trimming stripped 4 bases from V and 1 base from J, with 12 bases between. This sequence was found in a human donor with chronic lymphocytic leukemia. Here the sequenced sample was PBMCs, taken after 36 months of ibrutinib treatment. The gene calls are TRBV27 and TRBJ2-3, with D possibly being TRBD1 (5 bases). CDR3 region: CASSYPGLGTDTQYF. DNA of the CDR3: TGTGCCAGCAGTTACCCAGGGCTTGGCACAGATACGCAGTATTTT.